The 27 T cell receptor beta chains below all came from one sample that was sequenced in a study of spatial heterogeneity in lung cancer. Noted time point: blood at routine non-recurrence follow-up after resection. TCRdb re-derived calls from the 5' RACE reads in MiXCR, one entry per CDR3 protein. The sample consists of 25,000 to 35,000 distinct CDR3 sequences, more than 9% of them appearing once. The specimen was PBMCs, collected at follow-up. These receptors all come from a female donor with early-stage non-small cell lung cancer.

At least ten counts were recorded for this clonotype. The gene calls are TRBV9 and TRBJ1-1, with a weak D call TRBD1 (5 bases). The V end was cut by 5 bases, the J end by 0 bases, with 11 bases between. CDR1 is SGDLS and CDR2 is YYNGEE in the germline V gene. This CDR3 comprises 14 residues. The CDR3 DNA reads TGTGCCAGCAGTCAAGGACACCTGAACACTGAAGCTTTCTTT. Protein sequence: CASSQGHLNTEAFF.

This clonotype was detected many times. The chain uses TRBV2 and TRBJ1-2, with TRBD1 as a possible D gene (6 bases). From germline, CDR1 is SNHLY and CDR2 FYNNEI. The length of the CDR3 is 14 residues. Trimming stripped 6 bases from V and 6 bases from J, with 17 bases between. For the CDR3, the DNA is TGTGCCAGCAGCCTAGGGGGGGGCTCAGATGGCTACACCTTC. This encodes CASSLGGGSDGYTF.

V usage is TRBV5-6 and J usage is TRBJ2-3; 9 bases match TRBD2. V was pared by 9 bases and J by 2 bases, with 7 bases of the junction left unmatched. This CDR3 has 14 residues. The V gene's germline CDR1 is SGHDT and CDR2 YYEEEE. CDR3 protein: CATLTSGITDTQYF. The CDR3 coding sequence is TGTGCCACCCTGACTAGCGGAATCACAGATACGCAGTATTTT.

This clonotype showed up many times. The chain has TRBV11-2 and TRBJ1-1; D perhaps matches TRBD1 (5 bases). V lost 6 bases to trimming and J lost 8 bases, with 13 bases between them. Looked up from germline, CDR1 is SGHAT and CDR2 is FQNNGV. The CDR3 is 12 amino acids. The CDR3 loop is CASSSREREAFF. CDR3 coding DNA: TGTGCCAGCAGTTCCAGGGAAAGGGAAGCTTTCTTT.

In this sample, this clonotype turned up a few times. The chain joins TRBV20-1 to TRBJ1-2; D not resolved. Trimming took 6 bases from V and 4 from J, leaving 15 bases between them. Germline-derived CDR1 and CDR2 are DFQATT and SNEGSKA (reference sequence). This CDR3 comprises 13 residues. The CDR3 is CSAEREGGYGYTF. As DNA, the CDR3 is TGCAGTGCCGAGCGGGAGGGCGGCTATGGCTACACCTTC.

This clonotype was observed a few times. CDR3 region: CSAGDRGRTEAFF. The CDR3 coding sequence is TGCAGCGCTGGAGACAGGGGACGGACTGAAGCTTTCTTT. The chain recombines TRBV29-1 with TRBJ1-1; 8 bases line up with TRBD1. Germline V lookup: CDR1 SQVTM, CDR2 ANQGSEA. The CDR3 has 13 amino acids. The J segment lost 5 bases and the V segment lost 7 bases, leaving 9 bases of the junction unmatched. The variable domain in full, with the rest retrieved from reference TRBV29-1 and TRBJ1-1, is SAVISQKPSRDICQRGTSLTIQCQVDSQVTMMFWYRQQPGQSLTLIATANQGSEATYESGFVIDKFPISRPNLTFSTLTVSNMSPEDSSIYLCSAGDRGRTEAFFGQGTRLTVV.

This clonotype appeared once. Germline and junction disagree at one end, which may indicate a read error. The chain employs TRBV11-2 and TRBJ2-7, with TRBD1 matching over 8 bases. The CDR3 has 15 residues. CDR1 is SGHAT and CDR2 is FQNNGV in the germline V gene. The CDR3 protein is CPSSRPDRESYEQYF. The CDR3 DNA reads as TGTCCCAGCAGCCGCCCGGACAGGGAGTCCTACGAGCAGTACTTC.

In its sample, this clonotype was seen a few times. The chain joins TRBV13 to TRBJ2-7; 7 positions agree with TRBD2. The CDR3 runs 15 residues. Germline V gene data show CDR1 as PRHDT and CDR2 as FYEKMQ (reference sequence). Losses at the gene ends were 6 bases for V and 2 bases for J; bases not matched to a gene: 10. The DNA for the CDR3 is TGTGCCAGCAGTCTTGACCGGGGGGATACCTACGAGCAGTACTTC. Translation gives CASSLDRGDTYEQYF.

The V gene is TRBV19, the J gene TRBJ1-3; D is undetermined. Looked up from germline, CDR1 is LNHDA and CDR2 is SQIVND (reference sequence). CDR3 length: 14 amino acids. Trimming took off 2 bases at V and 2 bases at J, with 7 bases between the two ends. CDR3: CASSIMGTGNTIYF. In nucleotides, the CDR3 is TGTGCCAGTAGTATAATGGGGACTGGAAACACCATATATTTT.

Ten or more counts support this clonotype. The chain combines TRBV7-6 with TRBJ2-7; 8 nucleotides agree with TRBD1. This CDR3 is built from 13 residues. With V trimmed by 5 bases and J by 6 bases, 6 bases remained unmatched. Germline V gives CDR1 SGHVS, CDR2 FNYEAQ. The CDR3 loop is CASSGDRWGEQYF. DNA of the CDR3: TGTGCCAGCAGCGGGGACAGGTGGGGCGAGCAGTACTTC.

This clonotype came up many times. V gene TRBV29-1 combines with J gene TRBJ1-2, with 8 bases that match TRBD1. Germline V gene data show CDR1 as SQVTM and CDR2 as ANQGSEA. The CDR3 totals 13 residues. Trimming cost V 7 bases and J 5 bases; bases outside gene matches: 9. CDR3 residues: CSAHGQGEYGYTF. Written as DNA, the CDR3 is TGCAGCGCCCACGGACAGGGAGAGTATGGCTACACCTTC.

This clonotype appeared a single time. This may stem from a read error, because a much larger clone lies one nucleotide away. V is TRBV28 and J is TRBJ2-7; D tentatively fits TRBD1 or TRBD2 (5 bases each). Germline V lookup: CDR1 MDHEN, CDR2 SYDVKM. CDR3 length equals 11 residues. Trimming removed 6 bases at V and 10 bases at J, with 13 bases between. The chain's CDR3 is CASRHQGAQYF. The CDR3 coding sequence is TGTGCCAGCAGACATCAGGGAGCCCAGTACTTC.

This clonotype was seen a few times. The rearrangement uses TRBV4-1 and TRBJ2-3, with D perhaps TRBD1 (5 bases). The CDR3 contains 14 residues. The germline V and J ends were trimmed by 0 bases and 4 bases, with 8 bases remaining between them. Per the germline V gene, CDR1 is MGHRA and CDR2 is YSYEKL. CDR3 amino acids: CASSQEDMPDTQYF. Here the CDR3 DNA reads TGCGCCAGCAGCCAAGAGGACATGCCAGATACGCAGTATTTT.

This clonotype was counted ten times or more. This sequence joins TRBV9 and TRBJ1-3; tentatively, D is TRBD1 (5 bases). CDR3 length equals 18 residues. Germline loops: CDR1 SGDLS, CDR2 YYNGEE. V was clipped by 3 bases and J by 0 bases, with 19 bases between them. The CDR3 coding sequence is TGTGCCAGCAGCGCCGGGGGGAGGTTCGGCACCTCTGGAAACACCATATATTTT. Residues: CASSAGGRFGTSGNTIYF.

In regard to this clonotype: Relative to the germline gene, one junction end is altered; a read error may explain this. The rearrangement links TRBV11-1 to TRBJ2-3; tentative D call: TRBD2 (5 bases). The CDR3 runs 14 residues. Germline V CDR1 and CDR2: SGHAT, FQDESV (reference sequence). Written as DNA, the CDR3 is TGTGCCAGCAACTTAGGCTACGGGGATGATACGCAGTATTTT. Protein product: CASNLGYGDDTQYF.

The table lists this clonotype with many counts. The chain has TRBV27 and TRBJ1-6, with 8 bases matching TRBD1. From germline, CDR1 is MNHEY and CDR2 SMNVEV (reference sequence). Losses at the gene ends were 5 bases for V and 10 bases for J; bases not matched to a gene: 4. The CDR3 loop spans 13 amino acids. The CDR3 spells CASSEQGGSPLHF. Here the CDR3 DNA reads TGTGCCAGCAGTGAACAGGGGGGGTCACCCCTCCACTTT.

This clonotype showed up many times. The chain has TRBV5-1 and TRBJ1-2; 7 nucleotides line up with TRBD1. From germline, CDR1 is SGHRS and CDR2 YFSETQ. The CDR3 covers 13 residues. Trimming took 7 bases from V and 8 from J; bases not matched to a gene: 11. This CDR3 is CASEGDSPRGYTF. CDR3 DNA sequence: TGCGCCAGCGAGGGGGACAGCCCACGGGGCTACACCTTC.

This rearrangement joins TRBV6-5 to TRBJ1-6; 9 bases align to TRBD1. Germline-derived CDR1 and CDR2 are MNHEY and SVGAGI. Germline trimming cut 6 bases from V and 6 bases from J; bases unmatched to any gene: 3. The CDR3 spans 14 residues. The CDR3 nucleotides are TGTGCCAGCAGCTGGACAGGGGCTAATTCACCCCTCCACTTT. Translating gives CASSWTGANSPLHF.

This clonotype appeared many times. The chain employs TRBV9 and TRBJ1-6; 8 nucleotides align to TRBD1. Germline V CDR1 and CDR2: SGDLS, YYNGEE. The CDR3 has 14 residues. The trim removed 0 bases at V and 14 bases at J, leaving 7 bases unmatched. The CDR3 coding sequence is TGTGCCAGCAGCGTAGGGGACAGGCCTGAAACCCTCCACTTT. This translates into CASSVGDRPETLHF.

Comment on this clonotype: Given a much more abundant clone one base away, this may be a read error. The chain carries TRBV27 and TRBJ2-4; D gene unclear. This CDR3 is 16 amino acids long. From germline, CDR1 is MNHEY and CDR2 SMNVEV (reference sequence). Trimming pared 4 bases from V and 0 bases from J, leaving 13 bases between. In DNA form, the CDR3 reads TGTGCCAGCAGTTCGACTCGGGTGTTAGCCAAAAACATTCAGTACTTC. Its translation is CASSSTRVLAKNIQYF.

The chain combines TRBV11-2 with TRBJ1-1, with D possibly being TRBD1 (6 bases). Germline assignment: CDR1 SGHAT and CDR2 FQNNGV. The CDR3 runs to 15 residues. Trimming cost V 0 bases and J 1 base, with 9 bases left between them. Here the CDR3 reads CASSLEPGANTEAFF. CDR3 in DNA: TGTGCCAGCAGCTTAGAACCGGGGGCGAACACTGAAGCTTTCTTT.

This clonotype was counted between two and nine times. The chain couples TRBV25-1 to TRBJ2-7; 9 bases fit TRBD1. In germline, CDR1 is MGHDK, CDR2 SYGVNS. This CDR3 region has 15 residues. V shed 9 bases and J 7 bases; nucleotides not matched to a gene: 16. The CDR3 nucleotides read TGTGCCAGTGGGGAGACCGGGACAGGGATAGGGGAGCAGTACTTC. This encodes CASGETGTGIGEQYF.

There are many counts of this clonotype. The chain employs TRBV15 and TRBJ2-2; D is unclear. Trimming took 8 bases from V and 3 from J, leaving 10 bases between them. Germline V gives CDR1 LNHNV, CDR2 YYDKDF (reference sequence). This CDR3 region has 13 residues. The CDR3 DNA sequence: TGTGCCACCCTGCTTCAAGACACCGGGGAGCTGTTTTTT. This sequence encodes CATLLQDTGELFF.

This clonotype was recorded at least ten times. V and J are TRBV28 and TRBJ1-2; D possibly corresponds to TRBD1 (5 bases). Germline loops: CDR1 MDHEN, CDR2 SYDVKM. There are 15 residues in the CDR3. V was cut by 5 bases and J by 0 bases, with 13 bases left in between. The CDR3 here is CASSPRQLANYGYTF. CDR3 DNA: TGTGCCAGCAGTCCGAGACAGTTAGCTAACTATGGCTACACCTTC.

The sample holds a few counts of this clonotype. The chain is built from TRBV29-1 and TRBJ1-3; 9 bases are shared with TRBD1. V lost 6 bases to trimming and J lost 4 bases; unmatched junction nucleotides: 4. The CDR3 totals 13 residues. Germline V gene data show CDR1 as SQVTM and CDR2 as ANQGSEA. This chain's CDR3 is CSVGTGSGNTIYF. DNA of the CDR3: TGCAGCGTGGGGACAGGGTCGGGAAACACCATATATTTT.

This clonotype appeared a single time. CDR3 residues: CSARGDRDLYEQYF. DNA of the CDR3: TGCAGTGCTAGAGGGGACAGGGACCTTTACGAGCAGTACTTC. The gene calls are TRBV20-1 and TRBJ2-7; TRBD1 aligns across 9 bases. Trimming cost V 1 base and J 4 bases; bases outside gene matches: 5. CDR3 size: 14 residues. Germline-derived CDR1 and CDR2 are DFQATT and SNEGSKA (reference sequence).

This clonotype occurred many times. V and J are TRBV27 and TRBJ2-7; D gene unclear. The CDR3 totals 13 residues. Germline V CDR1 and CDR2: MNHEY, SMNVEV (reference sequence). Trimming shortened V by 3 bases and J by 4 bases, and 10 bases separated the two germline ends. The CDR3 DNA sequence: TGTGCCAGCAGTTTCGGCAGTAGGTACGAGCAGTACTTC. It codes for CASSFGSRYEQYF.